This is a list of T cell receptor beta chains from one sample in a study of Graves' ophthalmopathy and Graves' hyperthyroidism. TCRdb itself ran the multiplex PCR reads through MiXCR, one entry per CDR3 protein. This table holds hundreds of thousands of distinct CDR3 sequences, over 20% found once. Sequencing was done on a sample of peripheral blood. Receptor source: a woman between 18 and 29 years old with stable Graves' hyperthyroidism. Some clones in this sample may be carry-over from other donors' samples. Both conserved end residues are part of each CDR3. The D gene is left open where the match is weak. A row's size may be missing; if present it is once, few, many or a size class.

TRBV6-2/TRBV6-3	TRBJ2-5	NA	TRBD2	CASTRSHFYMEREQETQYF	TGTGCCAGCACAAGAAGCCATTTCTATATGGAGCGGGAGCAAGAGACCCAGTACTTC
TRBV12-3/TRBV12-4	TRBJ1-2	many	TRBD1	CASSLSTGDVGYTF	TGTGCCAGCAGTTTGTCTACAGGGGATGTTGGCTACACCTTC
TRBV12-3/TRBV12-4	TRBJ2-7	many	NA	CASSDSLLSEQYF	TGTGCCAGCAGTGACTCCCTGCTCAGCGAGCAGTACTTC
TRBV9	TRBJ2-2	NA	NA	CASSVGGAPHTGELFF	TGTGCCAGCAGCGTAGGAGGGGCCCCTCACACCGGGGAGCTGTTTTTT
TRBV20-1	TRBJ2-4	few	TRBD1	CSARQQGAHIQYF	TGCAGTGCTAGACAGCAGGGGGCTCACATTCAGTACTTC
TRBV4-1	TRBJ1-2	few	TRBD1	CASSQDSGQGRGYGYTF	TGCGCCAGCAGCCAAGATTCCGGACAGGGCAGGGGCTATGGCTACACCTTC
TRBV2	TRBJ2-5	few	NA	CASSSRGRQEAQYF	TGTGCCAGCAGTTCGCGGGGCAGACAAGAGGCCCAGTACTTC
TRBV6-1	TRBJ1-2	NA	NA	CASSRTSSDGYTF	TGTGCCAGCAGCCGAACATCGAGCGATGGCTACACCTTC
TRBV6-1	TRBJ1-5	once	NA	CASSEEGFRGDQPQHF	TGTGCCAGCAGTGAAGAGGGCTTCCGGGGCGATCAGCCCCAGCATTTT
TRBV6-1	TRBJ1-2	few	NA	CASSEQGINYGYTF	TGTGCCAGCAGTGAACAGGGTATTAACTATGGCTACACCTTC
TRBV7-2	TRBJ2-7	many	NA	CASSLGGLVYEQYF	TGTGCCAGCAGCTTAGGCGGGCTGGTCTACGAGCAGTACTTC
TRBV5-1	TRBJ1-6	many	NA	CASSLDIAVGGSPLHF	TGCGCCAGCAGCTTGGACATTGCGGTGGGGGGTTCACCCCTCCACTTT
TRBV5-1	TRBJ1-1	many	NA	CASSSGNTEAFF	TGTGCCAGCAGTTCCGGGAACACTGAAGCTTTCTTT
TRBV13	TRBJ2-7	NA	TRBD2	CASSSGLAGSSYEQYF	TGTGCCAGCAGCTCCGGACTAGCGGGAAGTAGCTACGAGCAGTACTTC
TRBV28	TRBJ2-5	many	TRBD2	CASSNSGSLETQYF	TGTGCCAGCAGTAATAGCGGGAGTCTGGAGACCCAGTACTTC
TRBV7-9	TRBJ1-3	NA	NA	CASSLDTTGNTIYF	TGTGCCAGCAGCTTAGATACTACTGGTAACACCATATATTTT
TRBV20-1	TRBJ2-5	many	NA	CSAEVRSDQETQYF	TGCAGTGCAGAGGTGCGGAGCGACCAAGAGACCCAGTACTTC
TRBV6-5	TRBJ2-7	NA	TRBD1	CASSYSGRDRGYEQYF	TGTGCCAGCAGTTACTCGGGGAGGGACAGGGGATACGAGCAGTACTTC
TRBV6-5	TRBJ2-5	few	TRBD1	CASSSPGQKETQYF	TGTGCCAGCAGTTCACCGGGACAGAAAGAGACCCAGTACTTC
TRBV5-4	TRBJ2-5	many	TRBD2	CASSQGLAARTQYF	TGTGCCAGCAGCCAAGGACTAGCAGCGCGGACCCAGTACTTC
TRBV7-8	TRBJ1-5	many	NA	CASSSVDPNNQPQHF	TGTGCCAGCAGCTCAGTGGACCCGAACAATCAGCCCCAGCATTTT
TRBV5-1	TRBJ2-7	NA	TRBD2	CASSPSPGLAGGPKSEQYF	TGCGCCAGCAGCCCCAGTCCGGGACTAGCGGGAGGACCCAAGAGCGAGCAGTACTTC
TRBV2	TRBJ2-2	few	TRBD2	CASRVAGGPAGELFF	TGTGCCAGCAGGGTAGCGGGGGGGCCTGCCGGGGAGCTGTTTTTT
TRBV12-5	TRBJ2-2	many	NA	CASGPSPGELFF	TGTGCTAGTGGTCCATCCCCCGGGGAGCTGTTTTTT
TRBV11-1	TRBJ2-7	few	NA	CASSLNFRVKQYF	TGTGCCAGCAGCCTGAATTTCAGGGTCAAGCAGTACTTC
TRBV18	TRBJ1-5	few	TRBD1	CASSLGQATNQPQHF	TGTGCCAGCTCCCTGGGACAGGCAACCAATCAGCCCCAGCATTTT
TRBV7-8	TRBJ2-7	many	TRBD2	CASSLGGLAGYGDYEQYF	TGTGCCAGCAGCTTAGGCGGGCTAGCGGGATATGGGGACTACGAGCAGTACTTC
TRBV6-5	TRBJ1-2	many	NA	CASSYGANYGYTF	TGTGCCAGCAGTTACGGTGCTAACTATGGCTACACCTTC
TRBV5-1	TRBJ2-5	many	TRBD2	CASSRTSRLAGGETQYF	TGCGCCAGCAGCCGCACCTCCAGACTAGCGGGAGGCGAGACCCAGTACTTC
TRBV15	TRBJ1-2	many	NA	CATSRDRGSYGYTF	TGTGCCACCAGCAGAGATCGAGGATCCTATGGCTACACCTTC
TRBV5-1	TRBJ2-5	many	TRBD1	CASSTRSGTEETQYF	TGCGCCAGCAGCACAAGATCCGGGACAGAAGAGACCCAGTACTTC
TRBV2	TRBJ2-5	many	NA	CASSEGRGEETQYF	TGTGCCAGCAGTGAAGGTCGAGGGGAAGAGACCCAGTACTTC
TRBV6-5	TRBJ1-2	NA	NA	CASSYSSEGLDGYTF	TGTGCCAGCAGTTACTCGTCCGAGGGCTTGGATGGCTACACCTTC
TRBV24-1	TRBJ1-2	NA	NA	CATSDGDYYGYTF	TGTGCCACCAGTGATGGGGACTACTATGGCTACACCTTC
TRBV6-2/TRBV6-3	TRBJ1-5	many	NA	CASSYGLGQPQHF	TGTGCCAGCAGCTACGGGTTGGGGCAGCCCCAGCATTTT
TRBV12-3/TRBV12-4	TRBJ1-2	many	TRBD1	CASSSPGQGDLGYTF	TGTGCCAGCAGTTCTCCGGGACAGGGGGACTTGGGCTACACCTTC
TRBV5-1	TRBJ2-2	many	NA	CASSFQARNTGELFF	TGCGCCAGCAGCTTCCAAGCGAGGAACACCGGGGAGCTGTTTTTT
TRBV11-2	TRBJ1-1	few	NA	CASSLAYQAFF	TGTGCCAGCAGCTTAGCCTACCAAGCTTTCTTT
TRBV15	TRBJ2-5	many	TRBD2	CATSRVGRGGKQETQYF	TGTGCCACCAGCAGAGTAGGGCGGGGGGGGAAGCAAGAGACCCAGTACTTC
TRBV2	TRBJ2-4	NA	NA	CASSEVRSTGDIQYF	TGTGCCAGCAGTGAAGTACGATCGACGGGCGACATTCAGTACTTC
TRBV5-1	TRBJ1-5	many	NA	CASSQGANQPQHF	TGCGCCAGCAGCCAGGGAGCGAATCAGCCCCAGCATTTT
TRBV5-5	TRBJ2-7	NA	TRBD2	CASSIGPSGLYEQYF	TGTGCCAGCAGCATTGGCCCTAGCGGACTTTACGAGCAGTACTTC
TRBV19	TRBJ1-1	many	NA	CASSTRDWNTEAFF	TGTGCCAGTAGTACCCGGGACTGGAACACTGAAGCTTTCTTT
TRBV27	TRBJ1-5	many	NA	CASSSLRWRDQPQHF	TGTGCCAGCAGTTCCCTACGTTGGAGGGATCAGCCCCAGCATTTT
TRBV11-2	TRBJ1-2	many	NA	CASSLEAGAGYGYTF	TGTGCCAGCAGCTTAGAAGCAGGGGCTGGCTATGGCTACACCTTC
TRBV20-1	TRBJ1-2	many	NA	CSASNRGAYGYTF	TGCAGTGCTAGTAATCGGGGAGCCTATGGCTACACCTTC
TRBV11-2	TRBJ1-2	many	NA	CASSKDSYGYTF	TGTGCCAGCAGCAAGGACAGCTATGGCTACACCTTC
TRBV12-3/TRBV12-4	TRBJ2-4	many	NA	CASTDTSIAKNIQYF	TGTGCCAGCACCGACACGTCAATAGCCAAAAACATTCAGTACTTC